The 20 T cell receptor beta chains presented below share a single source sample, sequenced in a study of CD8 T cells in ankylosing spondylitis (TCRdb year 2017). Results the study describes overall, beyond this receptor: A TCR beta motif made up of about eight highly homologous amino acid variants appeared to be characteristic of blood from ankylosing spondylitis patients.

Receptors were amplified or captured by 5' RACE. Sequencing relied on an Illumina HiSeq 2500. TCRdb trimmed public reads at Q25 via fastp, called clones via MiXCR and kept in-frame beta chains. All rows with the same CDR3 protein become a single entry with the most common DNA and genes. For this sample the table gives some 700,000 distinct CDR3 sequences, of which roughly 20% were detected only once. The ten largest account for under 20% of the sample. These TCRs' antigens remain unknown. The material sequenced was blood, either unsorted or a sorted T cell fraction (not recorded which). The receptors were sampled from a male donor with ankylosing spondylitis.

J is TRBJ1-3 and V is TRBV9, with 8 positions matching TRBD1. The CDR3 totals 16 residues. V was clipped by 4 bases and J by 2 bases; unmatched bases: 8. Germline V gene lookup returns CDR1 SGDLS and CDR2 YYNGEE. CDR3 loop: CASSPYEGQAGNTIYF. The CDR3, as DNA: TGTGCCAGCAGCCCATACGAGGGACAGGCTGGAAACACCATATATTTT.

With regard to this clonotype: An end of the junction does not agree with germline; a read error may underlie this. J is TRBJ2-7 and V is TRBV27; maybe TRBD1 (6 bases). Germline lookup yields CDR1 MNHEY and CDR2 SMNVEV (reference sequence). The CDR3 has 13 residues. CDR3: CASGLTGSNEQYF. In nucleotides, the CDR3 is TGTGCCAGCGGTTTGACAGGATCGAACGAGCAGTACTTC.

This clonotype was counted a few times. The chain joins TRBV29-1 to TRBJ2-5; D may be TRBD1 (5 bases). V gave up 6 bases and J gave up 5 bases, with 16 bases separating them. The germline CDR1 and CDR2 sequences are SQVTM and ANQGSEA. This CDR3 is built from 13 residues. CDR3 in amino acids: CSVRTSASETQYF. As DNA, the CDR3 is TGCAGCGTCCGGACAAGCGCCTCGGAGACCCAGTACTTC.

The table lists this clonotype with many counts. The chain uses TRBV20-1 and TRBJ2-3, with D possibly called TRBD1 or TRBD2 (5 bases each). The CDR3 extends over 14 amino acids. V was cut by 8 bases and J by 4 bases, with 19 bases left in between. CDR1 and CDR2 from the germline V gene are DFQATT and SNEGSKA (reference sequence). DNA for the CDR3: TGCAGTAAGAGGGGACCCAGGGCCGCAGATACGCAGTATTTT. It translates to CSKRGPRAADTQYF.

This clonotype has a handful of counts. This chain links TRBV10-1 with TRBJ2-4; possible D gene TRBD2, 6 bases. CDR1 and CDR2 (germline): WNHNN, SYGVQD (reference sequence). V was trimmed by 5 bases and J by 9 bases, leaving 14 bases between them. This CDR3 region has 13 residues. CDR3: CASSLTAGGIQYF. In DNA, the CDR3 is TGCGCCAGCAGTTTGACAGCCGGGGGCATTCAGTACTTC.

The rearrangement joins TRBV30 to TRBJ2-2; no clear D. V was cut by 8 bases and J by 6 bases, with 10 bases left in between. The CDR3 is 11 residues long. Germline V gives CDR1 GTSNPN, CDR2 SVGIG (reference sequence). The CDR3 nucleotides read TGTGCCGCCCCGACGGCCGGGGAGCTGTTTTTT. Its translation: CAAPTAGELFF. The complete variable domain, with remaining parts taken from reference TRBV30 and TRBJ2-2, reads SQTIHQWPATLVQPVGSPLSLECTVEGTSNPNLYWYRQAAGRGLQLLFYSVGIGQISSEVPQNLSASRPQDRQFILSSKKLLLSDSGFYLCAAPTAGELFFGEGSRLTVL.

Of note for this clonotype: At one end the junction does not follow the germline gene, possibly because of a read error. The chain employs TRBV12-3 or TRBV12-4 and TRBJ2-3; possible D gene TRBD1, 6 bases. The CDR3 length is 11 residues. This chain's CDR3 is CASSLGGSVFF. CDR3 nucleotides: TGTGCCAGCAGTCTAGGGGGTTCGGTCTTTTTT.

The DNA of the CDR3 is TGTGCCAGCAGCGAGGATGAAGCTTTCTTT. Amino acids: CASSEDEAFF. This sequence joins TRBV7-9 and TRBJ1-1; D remains unclear. The germline CDR1 and CDR2 sequences are SEHNR and FQNEAQ (reference sequence). The CDR3 runs to 10 residues. The ends were cut back, 5 bases at V and 7 bases at J, with 5 bases in the middle.

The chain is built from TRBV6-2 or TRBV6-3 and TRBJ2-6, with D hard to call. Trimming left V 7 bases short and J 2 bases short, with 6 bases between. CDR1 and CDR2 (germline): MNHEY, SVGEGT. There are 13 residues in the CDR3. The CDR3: CASTSTGANVLTF. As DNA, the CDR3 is TGTGCCAGCACGTCAACTGGGGCCAACGTCCTGACTTTC.

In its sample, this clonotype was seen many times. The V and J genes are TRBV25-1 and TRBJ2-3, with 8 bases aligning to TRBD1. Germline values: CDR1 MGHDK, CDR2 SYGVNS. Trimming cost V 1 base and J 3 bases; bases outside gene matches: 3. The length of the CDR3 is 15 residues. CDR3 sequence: CASSESGGQTDTQYF. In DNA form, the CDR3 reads TGTGCCAGCAGTGAATCAGGGGGCCAAACAGATACGCAGTATTTT.

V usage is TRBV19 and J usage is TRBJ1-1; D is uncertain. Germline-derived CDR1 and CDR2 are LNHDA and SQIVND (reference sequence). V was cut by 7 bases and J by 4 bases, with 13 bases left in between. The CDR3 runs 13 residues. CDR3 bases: TGTGCCAGTAACCCAACCCCGGGCACTGAAGCTTTCTTT. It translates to CASNPTPGTEAFF.

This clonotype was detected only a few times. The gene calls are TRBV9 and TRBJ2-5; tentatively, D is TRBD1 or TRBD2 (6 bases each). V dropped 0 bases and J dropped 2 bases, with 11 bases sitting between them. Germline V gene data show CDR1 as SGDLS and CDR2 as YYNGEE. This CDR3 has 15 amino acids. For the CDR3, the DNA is TGTGCCAGCAGCGTAGAGGGGGGCCTACAAGAGACCCAGTACTTC. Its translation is CASSVEGGLQETQYF.

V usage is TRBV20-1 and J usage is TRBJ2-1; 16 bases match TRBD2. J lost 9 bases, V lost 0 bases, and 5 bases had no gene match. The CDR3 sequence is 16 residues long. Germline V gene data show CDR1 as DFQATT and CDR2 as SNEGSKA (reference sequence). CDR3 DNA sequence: TGCAGTGCTAGAGAACCCGGGACTAGCGGGAGGGTTGAGCAGTTCTTC. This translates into CSAREPGTSGRVEQFF.

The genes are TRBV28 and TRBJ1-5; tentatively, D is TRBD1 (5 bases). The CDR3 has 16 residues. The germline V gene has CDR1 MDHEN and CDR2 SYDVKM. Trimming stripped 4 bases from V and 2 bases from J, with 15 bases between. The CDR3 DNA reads TGTGCCAGCAGTTCTGGGGCAGGGTTGGGCAATCAGCCCCAGCATTTT. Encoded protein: CASSSGAGLGNQPQHF.

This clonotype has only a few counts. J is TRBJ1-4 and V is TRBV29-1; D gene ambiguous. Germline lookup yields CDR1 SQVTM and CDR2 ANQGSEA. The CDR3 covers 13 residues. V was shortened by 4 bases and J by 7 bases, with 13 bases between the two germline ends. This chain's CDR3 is CSVGVGSGEKLFF. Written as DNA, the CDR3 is TGCAGCGTTGGGGTCGGTAGCGGTGAAAAACTGTTTTTT.

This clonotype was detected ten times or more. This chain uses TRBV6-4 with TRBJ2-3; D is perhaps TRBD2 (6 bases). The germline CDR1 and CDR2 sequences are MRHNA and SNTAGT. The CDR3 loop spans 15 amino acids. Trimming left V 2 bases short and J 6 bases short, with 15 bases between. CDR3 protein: CASSDEGGTADTQYF. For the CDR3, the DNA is TGTGCCAGCAGTGACGAGGGCGGGACGGCGGATACGCAGTATTTT.

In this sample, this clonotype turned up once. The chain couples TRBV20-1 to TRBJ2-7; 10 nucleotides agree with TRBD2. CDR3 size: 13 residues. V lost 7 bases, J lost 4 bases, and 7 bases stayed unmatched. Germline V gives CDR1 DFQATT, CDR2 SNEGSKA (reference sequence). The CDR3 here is CSGILSGRYEQYF. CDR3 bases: TGCAGTGGTATCCTTAGCGGGAGGTACGAGCAGTACTTC.

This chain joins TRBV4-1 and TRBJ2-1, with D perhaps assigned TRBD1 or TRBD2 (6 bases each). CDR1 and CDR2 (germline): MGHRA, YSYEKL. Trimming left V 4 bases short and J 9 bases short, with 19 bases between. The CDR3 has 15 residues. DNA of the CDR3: TGCGCCAGCAGCCCTATCGGGGGCGAAGAGTCTGAGCAGTTCTTC. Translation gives CASSPIGGEESEQFF.

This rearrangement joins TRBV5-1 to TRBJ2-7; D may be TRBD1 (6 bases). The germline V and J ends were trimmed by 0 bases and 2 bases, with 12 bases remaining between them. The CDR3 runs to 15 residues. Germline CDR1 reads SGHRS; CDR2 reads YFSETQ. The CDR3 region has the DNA TGCGCCAGCAGCTTGGCAGCAGGGGCCCCCTACGAGCAGTACTTC. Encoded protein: CASSLAAGAPYEQYF.

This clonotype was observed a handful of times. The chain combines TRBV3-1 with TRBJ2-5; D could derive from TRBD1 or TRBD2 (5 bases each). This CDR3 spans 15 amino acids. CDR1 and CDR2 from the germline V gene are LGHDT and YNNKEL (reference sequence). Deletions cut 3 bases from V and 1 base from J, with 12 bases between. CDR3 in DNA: TGTGCCAGCAGCCAGCAGGGAGCGATCCAAGAGACCCAGTACTTC. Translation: CASSQQGAIQETQYF.